Described below is a single T cell receptor (beta chain) sequence and its context. Its antigen is undetermined. Survey-level immunoSEQ v3.0 assays were run. Some clones are missing from TCRdb's copy, which holds only in-frame ones; the method was immunoSEQ multiplex PCR. The sample records tens of thousands of clones, around 85% being singletons. These data are taken from a study of long-term antiretroviral therapy in people with HIV. Overall study findings and caveats: Drawn between 2004 and 2017, the blood was possibly obtained under older ART regimens. Post-ART, diversity grew, though it stayed under transplant donor control levels. Neither ART adherence, viral resistance nor therapy changes were documented.

This sequence originates from a man aged 25 to 45 with HIV. Sequencing was performed on unsorted PBMCs, taken 1.5 years after starting antiretroviral therapy.

The CDR3: CASSLGGRADEQFF. The CDR3 DNA is TGTGCCAGCAGTTTAGGCGGGAGGGCCGATGAGCAGTTCTTC. The chain combines TRBV27 with TRBJ2-1; 9 nucleotides match TRBD2. In germline, CDR1 is MNHEY, CDR2 SMNVEV (reference sequence). V gave up 2 bases and J gave up 8 bases; unmatched junction bases: 4. The CDR3 extends over 14 amino acids.